Listed below are T cell receptor beta chains from one sample, sequenced in a study of T cells after yellow fever vaccination. TCRdb called the 5' RACE reads again in MiXCR, with one record for every CDR3 protein. The repertoire holds roughly 74,000 distinct CDR3 sequences, with around 6.9% as singletons. The sequencing used CD8+ T cells sorted from PBMCs, collected around 5 days after the first yellow fever vaccination. Source of these receptors: a man younger than 35 who received the YFV17D yellow fever vaccine. Both conserved end residues are part of each CDR3. The order of the fields is V gene, D gene, J gene, clone size, CDR3 protein, CDR3 DNA. A D gene is named only where the DNA matches it firmly. Not every row has a clone size; where given, it reads once, few, many or a size class.

TRBV4-1	TRBD1	TRBJ2-1	many	CASSRRDRALDNEQFF	TGCGCCAGCAGCCGGAGGGACAGGGCCTTGGACAATGAGCAGTTCTTC
TRBV19	TRBD2	TRBJ2-1	many	CASSHASGGYNEQFF	TGTGCCAGTAGTCATGCCAGCGGGGGATACAATGAGCAGTTCTTC
TRBV4-3	.	TRBJ2-1	many	CASSPPDAGVGNEQFF	TGCGCCAGCAGCCCACCGGACGCCGGGGTCGGGAATGAGCAGTTCTTC
TRBV12-3/TRBV12-4	.	TRBJ2-5	few	CASSLYQGDQETQYF	TGTGCCAGCAGTCTATACCAGGGAGACCAAGAGACCCAGTACTTC
TRBV6-1	TRBD1	TRBJ1-1	.	CASSEGQGPMNTEAFF	TGTGCCAGCAGTGAAGGACAGGGTCCCATGAACACTGAAGCTTTCTTT
TRBV5-1	.	TRBJ2-1	few	CASRPGQKIDVQFF	TGCGCCAGCAGGCCCGGACAGAAAATTGATGTGCAGTTCTTC
TRBV7-6	TRBD1	TRBJ2-5	many	CASSLEGTGYQETQYF	TGTGCCAGCAGCTTGGAAGGGACAGGGTATCAGGAGACCCAGTACTTC
TRBV4-1	TRBD1	TRBJ1-4	many	CASSQDWTGGHNEKLFF	TGCGCCAGCAGCCAAGATTGGACAGGGGGTCATAATGAAAAACTGTTTTTT
TRBV4-2	.	TRBJ1-2	many	CASSQEITTVDYGYTF	TGTGCCAGCAGCCAAGAAATAACCACGGTCGACTATGGCTACACCTTC
TRBV7-9	TRBD2	TRBJ2-5	.	CASSLGLAGTQYF	TGTGCCAGCAGCCTAGGGCTAGCGGGAACCCAGTACTTC
TRBV6-5	.	TRBJ2-2	.	CASSYSSYENTGELFF	TGTGCCAGCAGTTACTCTAGTTACGAGAACACCGGGGAGCTGTTTTTT
TRBV7-2	.	TRBJ1-1	.	CASSLGRRVAEAFF	TGTGCCAGCAGCTTAGGACGCAGGGTTGCTGAAGCTTTCTTT
TRBV7-7	.	TRBJ2-2	many	CATGVDTGELFF	TGTGCTACCGGGGTCGACACCGGGGAGCTGTTTTTT
TRBV3-1	.	TRBJ2-1	many	CASSLRVDEQFF	TGTGCCAGCAGCCTCAGGGTCGATGAGCAGTTCTTC
TRBV7-9	TRBD1	TRBJ1-3	.	CASSSSLDRDSGNTIYF	TGTGCCAGCAGCTCCAGCCTGGACAGGGACTCTGGAAACACCATATATTTT
TRBV19	.	TRBJ1-5	few	CASSPDGSNQPQHF	TGTGCCAGTAGCCCGGACGGCAGCAATCAGCCCCAGCATTTT
TRBV4-1	.	TRBJ1-1	.	CASSQEPGGNTEAFF	TGCGCCAGCAGCCAAGAACCCGGGGGGAACACTGAAGCTTTCTTT
TRBV3-1	TRBD2	TRBJ2-3	.	CACCVTGTSGGGPDTQYF	TGTGCCTGCTGCGTAACCGGGACTAGCGGGGGCGGCCCAGATACGCAGTATTTT
TRBV4-1	.	TRBJ1-2	many	CASSQDPIRGRDGYTF	TGCGCCAGCAGCCAAGATCCCATACGCGGGCGAGATGGCTACACCTTC
TRBV12-5	.	TRBJ2-5	many	CASGREREGETQYF	TGTGCTAGTGGCCGGGAAAGAGAGGGGGAGACCCAGTACTTC
TRBV30	TRBD2	TRBJ2-1	.	CAWFGGGYNEQFF	TGTGCCTGGTTCGGCGGGGGATACAATGAGCAGTTCTTC
TRBV7-2	.	TRBJ1-1	few	CASSLGLKGTEAFF	TGTGCCAGCAGCCTAGGTCTAAAAGGCACTGAAGCTTTCTTT
TRBV28	.	TRBJ2-7	medium-sized	CASSLDGLYEQYF	TGTGCCAGCAGTTTGGACGGTCTCTACGAGCAGTACTTC
TRBV6-2/TRBV6-3	TRBD1	TRBJ2-1	few	CASSQGQGTYNEQFF	TGTGCCAGCAGCCAGGGACAGGGGACTTACAATGAGCAGTTCTTC
TRBV19	.	TRBJ2-3	.	CASSMRTDTQYF	TGTGCCAGTAGTATGAGAACAGATACGCAGTATTTT
TRBV12-3/TRBV12-4	.	TRBJ1-5	many	CASSLGQSPDQPQHF	TGTGCCAGCAGTTTAGGGCAGTCCCCCGATCAGCCCCAGCATTTT